This TCR beta chain appears in the sequencing data of a study of cytomegalovirus exposure and HLA in healthy donors. About the research overall: Sequencing of 150 million to 200 million T cells in an earlier analysis found 100 million to 140 million unique TCR beta sequences. Study-level points and caveats: The classifier, whose performance was assessed in both the original and validation cohorts, reportedly diagnosed cytomegalovirus status with high specificity and sensitivity.

CDR3 length: 14 amino acids. Germline V CDR1 and CDR2: SNHLY, FYNNEI. V was clipped by 8 bases and J by 4 bases; unmatched bases: 5. PCR was performed using 60 Vbeta and 13 Jbeta primers. TCRdb keeps only in-frame clones here, not all; method: immunoSEQ multiplex PCR. This table lists 80,000 or so clones. On this clone: Its antigen is not known.

V and J are TRBV2 and TRBJ2-5; TRBD1 matches at 12 bases. This sequence was found in a man aged 50 to 59 in good health and CMV-seropositive. Source material: PBMCs. The CDR3 nucleotides are TGTGCCAGCGTGGGACAGGGGGCTTTAGAGACCCAGTACTTC. Translated, it gives CASVGQGALETQYF.